One sample yielded the 19 T cell receptor beta chains listed below, sequenced in a study of blood T cell repertoires in COVID-19. Sequenced by immunoSEQ multiplex PCR; TCRdb stores in-frame clones only, minus some. The repertoire holds 200,000 or so clones, with roughly 80% as singletons. The sample taken for sequencing was peripheral blood. These receptors were collected from a man in his fifties or sixties with active or convalescent COVID-19.

V is TRBV5-1 and J is TRBJ2-6; 7 nucleotides match TRBD1. Germline V gene data show CDR1 as SGHRS and CDR2 as YFSETQ. The CDR3 is 16 amino acids. V lost 3 bases and J lost 2; bases outside the gene matches: 5. Written as DNA, the CDR3 is TGCGCCAGCAGCTGGGCAGGGGGAACTGGGGCCAACGTCCTGACTTTC. Translation: CASSWAGGTGANVLTF. The whole variable domain, filled in from reference TRBV5-1 and TRBJ2-6, reads KAGVTQTPRYLIKTRGQQVTLSCSPISGHRSVSWYQQTPGQGLQFLFEYFSETQRNKGNFPGRFSGRQFSNSRSEMNVSTLELGDSALYLCASSWAGGTGANVLTFGAGSRLTVL.

This rearrangement joins TRBV4-3 to TRBJ1-2; a possible D gene is TRBD1 (5 bases). CDR1 is LGHNA, CDR2 YSLEER, per germline. V was cut by 4 bases and J by 3 bases, with 12 bases left in between. The CDR3 extends over 14 amino acids. The CDR3 nucleotides read TGCGCCAGCAGCCCCCGGACAAACGACTATGGCTACACCTTC. This codes for CASSPRTNDYGYTF.

This clone was seen once. The chain employs TRBV6-5 and TRBJ1-2, with TRBD1 matching 7 bases. Germline CDR1 is MNHEY and CDR2 is SVGAGI. This CDR3 comprises 13 residues. The junction had 3 bases not matched to a gene; V was cut back by 2 bases and J by 6 bases. For the CDR3, the DNA is TGTGCCAGCAGTTACAACAGGGGAGATGGCTACACCTTC. Residues: CASSYNRGDGYTF.

This clone has a single count. V and J are TRBV28 and TRBJ2-1; 11 bases match TRBD2. Trimming at V came to 3 bases and at J to 0 bases, leaving 10 bases not matched to a gene. CDR1 and CDR2 from the germline V gene are MDHEN and SYDVKM. The CDR3 runs 19 residues. CDR3 coding DNA: TGTGCCAGCAGTTTTTCGGTAGCTAGCGGGGGGAGCTCCTACAATGAGCAGTTCTTC. Its translation: CASSFSVASGGSSYNEQFF.

This clone was recorded a few times. The chain employs TRBV4-1 and TRBJ2-1; 7 positions agree with TRBD1. The V segment lost 2 bases and the J segment 3 bases; nucleotides outside the gene matches: 13. The CDR3 has 18 residues. Per germline, CDR1 MGHRA and CDR2 YSYEKL. The CDR3 protein is CASSQLVPQGVYYNEQFF. As DNA, the CDR3 is TGCGCCAGCAGCCAACTAGTACCTCAGGGGGTCTACTACAATGAGCAGTTCTTC.

This clone was observed a single time. This rearrangement joins TRBV5-6 to TRBJ2-7, with 8 bases matching TRBD1. Germline V gives CDR1 SGHDT, CDR2 YYEEEE. This CDR3 is built from 17 residues. V shed 0 bases and J 3 bases; nucleotides not matched to a gene: 11. The CDR3 DNA sequence: TGTGCCAGCAGCTTGGCAGCCCAACTCGGACAGGGCTACGAGCAGTACTTC. Protein: CASSLAAQLGQGYEQYF. The full variable domain, with the rest looked up from reference TRBV5-6 and TRBJ2-7, is DAGVTQSPTHLIKTRGQQVTLRCSPKSGHDTVSWYQQALGQGPQFIFQYYEEEERQRGNFPDRFSGHQFPNYSSELNVNALLLGDSALYLCASSLAAQLGQGYEQYFGPGTRLTVT.

The chain uses TRBV4-1 and TRBJ1-5; D ambiguous. The CDR3 length is 16 residues. Trimming pared 1 base from V and 3 bases from J, leaving 13 bases between. CDR1 is MGHRA, CDR2 YSYEKL, per germline. The CDR3 loop reads CASSQGPAQSNQPQHF. The CDR3 coding sequence is TGCGCCAGCAGCCAAGGCCCAGCACAGTCCAATCAGCCCCAGCATTTT.

The CDR3 nucleotides are TGTGCCAGCAGAGATTTCAGGGGGAACACTGAAGCTTTCTTT. It is translated as CASRDFRGNTEAFF. This chain joins TRBV2 and TRBJ1-1, with D possibly TRBD1 on 6 matching bases. Trimming pared 6 bases from V and 1 base from J, leaving 12 bases between. Germline assignment: CDR1 SNHLY and CDR2 FYNNEI. CDR3 size: 14 residues.

This chain connects TRBV5-4 to TRBJ2-1; tentative D call: TRBD2 (6 bases). The CDR3 covers 15 residues. The germline V and J ends were trimmed by 2 bases and 7 bases, with 16 bases remaining between them. The germline gives CDR1 SGHNT, CDR2 YYREEE (reference sequence). This CDR3 is CASSFGTGRLNEQFF. DNA of the CDR3: TGTGCCAGCAGCTTCGGGACTGGCCGGTTAAATGAGCAGTTCTTC.

V is TRBV4-3 and J is TRBJ1-5; tentative D call: TRBD1 (6 bases). The CDR3 has 13 amino acids. The germline CDR1 and CDR2 sequences are LGHNA and YSLEER. V lost 4 bases and J lost 7, with 11 bases in between. The CDR3 loop is CASSLLQGQPQHF. In DNA form, the CDR3 reads TGCGCCAGCAGCCTCCTACAGGGACAGCCCCAGCATTTT.

The chain couples TRBV7-8 to TRBJ2-7; D is ambiguous. V was pared by 0 bases and J by 3 bases, with 12 bases between. Germline V gene data show CDR1 as SGHVS and CDR2 as FQNEAQ. The CDR3 runs 15 residues. In nucleotides, the CDR3 is TGTGCCAGCAGCTTAGCTGGCAGGCAGGACTACGAGCAGTACTTC. This sequence encodes CASSLAGRQDYEQYF.

The chain is built from TRBV7-9 and TRBJ2-3, with a possible D match to TRBD2 (6 bases). V lost 5 bases and J 6 bases, leaving 12 bases between the germline ends. This CDR3 region has 13 residues. Germline CDR1 reads SEHNR; CDR2 reads FQNEAQ (reference sequence). CDR3 sequence reads: CASSLLSGDTQYF. As DNA, the CDR3 is TGTGCCAGCAGCCTACTTAGCGGTGATACGCAGTATTTT.

This chain links TRBV19 with TRBJ2-7, with a tentative D call TRBD2 (5 bases). Trimming shortened V by 3 bases and J by 0 bases, and 12 bases separated the two germline ends. The CDR3 contains 15 residues. CDR1 is LNHDA, CDR2 SQIVND, per germline (reference sequence). The CDR3 DNA reads as TGTGCCAGTAGTATGGAGGAGCGGTCCTCCTACGAGCAGTACTTC. As protein: CASSMEERSSYEQYF.

This chain joins TRBV2 and TRBJ2-2; 9 positions agree with TRBD2. CDR3 length: 15 residues. Germline CDR1 is SNHLY and CDR2 is FYNNEI. The V and J ends lost 4 bases and 5 bases, in that order; junction bases with no gene match: 5. The CDR3 region is CASSVSAGGTGELFF. The CDR3 nucleotides are TGTGCCAGCAGTGTATCAGCGGGAGGAACCGGGGAGCTGTTTTTT.

The chain links TRBV5-6 to TRBJ2-7, with a tentative D call TRBD2 (6 bases). The CDR3 consists of 16 residues. V lost 0 bases, J lost 7 bases, and 20 bases lay in between. CDR1 is SGHDT, CDR2 YYEEEE, per germline. The CDR3 is CASSLEPGSRAGEQYF. The CDR3 region has the DNA TGTGCCAGCAGCTTGGAGCCGGGGAGTCGGGCGGGAGAGCAGTACTTC.

The gene calls are TRBV7-9 and TRBJ2-3, with unresolved D. Germline V gene sequence: CDR1 SEHNR, CDR2 FQNEAQ (reference sequence). There are 13 residues in the CDR3. Trimming left V 0 bases short and J 6 bases short, with 7 bases between. CDR3 DNA: TGTGCCAGCAGCTTAGCGCGAGCGGATACGCAGTATTTT. It is translated as CASSLARADTQYF.

This chain links TRBV29-1 with TRBJ1-2; D remains ambiguous. CDR1 is SQVTM and CDR2 is ANQGSEA in the germline V gene. V was cut by 0 bases and J by 4 bases, with 9 bases left in between. The CDR3 is 13 residues long. The DNA for the CDR3 is TGCAGCGTTGAAGACGGCGGGTTCTATGGCTACACCTTC. Protein product: CSVEDGGFYGYTF.

The chain has TRBV28 and TRBJ1-2, with D possibly matching TRBD1 (5 bases). V was shortened by 4 bases and J by 0 bases, with 12 bases between the two germline ends. The germline gives CDR1 MDHEN, CDR2 SYDVKM. The CDR3 has 15 residues. The CDR3 here is CASSSSGQANYGYTF. The CDR3 DNA reads TGTGCCAGCAGTTCCTCTGGACAAGCTAACTATGGCTACACCTTC.

The J gene is TRBJ1-2, the V gene TRBV7-2; 9 nucleotides match TRBD1. Germline V CDR1 and CDR2: SGHTA, FQGNSA. The CDR3 has 14 amino acids. With 4 bases clipped from V and 6 bases from J, the junction kept 6 bases outside the gene matches. DNA of the CDR3: TGTGCCAGCAGCTCCCGGGACAGGGTGAATGGCTACACCTTC. This encodes CASSSRDRVNGYTF.